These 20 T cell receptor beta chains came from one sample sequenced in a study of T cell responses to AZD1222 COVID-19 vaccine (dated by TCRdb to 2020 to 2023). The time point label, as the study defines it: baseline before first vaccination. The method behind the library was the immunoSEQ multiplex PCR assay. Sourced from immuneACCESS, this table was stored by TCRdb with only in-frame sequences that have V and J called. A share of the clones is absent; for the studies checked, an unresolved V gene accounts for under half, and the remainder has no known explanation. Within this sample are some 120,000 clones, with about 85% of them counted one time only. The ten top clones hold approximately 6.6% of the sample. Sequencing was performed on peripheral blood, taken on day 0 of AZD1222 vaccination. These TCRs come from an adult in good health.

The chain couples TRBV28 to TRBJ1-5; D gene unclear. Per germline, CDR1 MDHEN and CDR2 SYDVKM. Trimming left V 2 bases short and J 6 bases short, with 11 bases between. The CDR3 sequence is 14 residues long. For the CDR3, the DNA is TGTGCCAGCAGTTTAGGTGACCGTCCTCAGCCCCAGCATTTT. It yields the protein CASSLGDRPQPQHF.

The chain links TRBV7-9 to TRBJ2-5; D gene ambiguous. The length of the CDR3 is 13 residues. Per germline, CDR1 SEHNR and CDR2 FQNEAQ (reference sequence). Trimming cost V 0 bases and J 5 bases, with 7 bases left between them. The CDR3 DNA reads TGTGCCAGCAGCTTAGCCGACGTGGAGACCCAGTACTTC. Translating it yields CASSLADVETQYF.

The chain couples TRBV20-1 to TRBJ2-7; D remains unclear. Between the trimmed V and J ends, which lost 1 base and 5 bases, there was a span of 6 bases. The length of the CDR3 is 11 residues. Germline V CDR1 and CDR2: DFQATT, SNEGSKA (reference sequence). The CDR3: CSARVLDEQYF. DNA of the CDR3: TGCAGTGCTAGAGTACTCGACGAGCAGTACTTC.

In nucleotides, the CDR3 is TGTGCCAGCAGCCAAGAGGGCCGAGGTACAGGTCAGCCCCAGCATTTT. This encodes CASSQEGRGTGQPQHF. This sequence joins TRBV3-1 (or the pseudogene TRBV3-2) and TRBJ1-5, with D possibly being TRBD1 (5 bases). The CDR3 sequence is 16 residues long. V lost 0 bases, J lost 6 bases, and 15 bases lay in between. In germline, CDR1 is LGHDT, CDR2 YNNKEL (reference sequence).

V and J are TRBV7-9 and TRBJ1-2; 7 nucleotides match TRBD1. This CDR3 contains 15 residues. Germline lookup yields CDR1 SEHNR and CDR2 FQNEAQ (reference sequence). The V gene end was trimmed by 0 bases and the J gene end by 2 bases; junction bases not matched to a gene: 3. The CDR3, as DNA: TGTGCCAGCAGCTTAGCCGGGGACAGAAACTATGGCTACACCTTC. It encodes CASSLAGDRNYGYTF.

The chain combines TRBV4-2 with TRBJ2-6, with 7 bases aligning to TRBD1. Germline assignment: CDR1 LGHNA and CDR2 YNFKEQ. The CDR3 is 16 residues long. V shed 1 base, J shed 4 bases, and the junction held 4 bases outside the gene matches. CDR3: CASSQAETGGANVLTF. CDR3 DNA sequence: TGTGCCAGCAGCCAAGCCGAGACAGGGGGGGCCAACGTCCTGACTTTC.

CDR3 sequence (DNA): TGTGCCATCTCGGGGGGCCCTGGAAACACCATATATTTT. Amino acid sequence: CAISGGPGNTIYF. The chain has TRBV10-3 and TRBJ1-3, with D tentatively TRBD1 (6 bases). This CDR3 contains 13 residues. Trimming took off 8 bases at V and 2 bases at J, with 10 bases between the two ends. The germline V gene has CDR1 ENHRY and CDR2 SYGVKD.

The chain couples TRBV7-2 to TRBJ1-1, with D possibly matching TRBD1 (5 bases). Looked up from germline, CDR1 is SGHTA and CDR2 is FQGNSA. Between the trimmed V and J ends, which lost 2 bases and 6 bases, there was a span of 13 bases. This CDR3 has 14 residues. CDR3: CASSLSRGIPEAFF. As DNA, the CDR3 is TGTGCCAGCAGCTTAAGTAGGGGAATCCCTGAAGCTTTCTTT.

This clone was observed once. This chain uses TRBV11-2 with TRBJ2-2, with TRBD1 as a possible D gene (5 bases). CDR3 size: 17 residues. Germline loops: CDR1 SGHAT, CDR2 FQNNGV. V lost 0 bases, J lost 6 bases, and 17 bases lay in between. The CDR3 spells CASSLDQDSLLSGELFF. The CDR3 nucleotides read TGTGCCAGCAGCTTAGATCAAGACAGCCTTCTCTCCGGGGAGCTGTTTTTT.

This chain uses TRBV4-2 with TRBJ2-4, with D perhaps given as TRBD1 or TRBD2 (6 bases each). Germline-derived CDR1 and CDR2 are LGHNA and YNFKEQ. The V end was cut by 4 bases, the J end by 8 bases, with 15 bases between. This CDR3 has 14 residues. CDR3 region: CASSPTAGEDIQYF. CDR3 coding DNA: TGTGCCAGCAGCCCAACCGCAGGGGAGGACATTCAGTACTTC.

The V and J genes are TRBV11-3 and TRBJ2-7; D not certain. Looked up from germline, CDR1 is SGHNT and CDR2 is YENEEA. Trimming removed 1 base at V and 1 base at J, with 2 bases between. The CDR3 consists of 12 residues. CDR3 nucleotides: TGTGCCAGCAGCTTAGTATCCTACGAGCAGTACTTC. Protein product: CASSLVSYEQYF.

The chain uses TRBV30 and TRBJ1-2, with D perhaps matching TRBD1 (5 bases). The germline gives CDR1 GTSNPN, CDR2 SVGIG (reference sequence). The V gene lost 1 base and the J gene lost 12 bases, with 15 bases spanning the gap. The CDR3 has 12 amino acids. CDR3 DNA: TGTGCCTGGAGTGCCAGGGTGAACGGCCACACCTTC. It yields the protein CAWSARVNGHTF.

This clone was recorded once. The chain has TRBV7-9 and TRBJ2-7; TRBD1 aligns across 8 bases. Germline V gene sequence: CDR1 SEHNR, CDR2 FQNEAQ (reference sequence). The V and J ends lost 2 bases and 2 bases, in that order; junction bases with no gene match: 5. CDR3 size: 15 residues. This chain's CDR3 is CASSLLQGEAYEQYF. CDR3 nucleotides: TGTGCCAGCAGCTTACTACAGGGGGAAGCCTACGAGCAGTACTTC. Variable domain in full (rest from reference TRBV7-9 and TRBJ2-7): DTGVSQNPRHKITKRGQNVTFRCDPISEHNRLYWYRQTLGQGPEFLTYFQNEAQLEKSRLLSDRFSAERPKGSFSTLEIQRTEQGDSAMYLCASSLLQGEAYEQYFGPGTRLTVT.

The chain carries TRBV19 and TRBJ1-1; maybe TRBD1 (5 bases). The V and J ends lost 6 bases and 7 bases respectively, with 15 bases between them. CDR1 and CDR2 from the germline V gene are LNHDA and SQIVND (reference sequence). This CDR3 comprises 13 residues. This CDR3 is CASRPAGGYEAFF. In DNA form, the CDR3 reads TGTGCCAGTAGACCGGCGGGGGGATATGAAGCTTTCTTT.

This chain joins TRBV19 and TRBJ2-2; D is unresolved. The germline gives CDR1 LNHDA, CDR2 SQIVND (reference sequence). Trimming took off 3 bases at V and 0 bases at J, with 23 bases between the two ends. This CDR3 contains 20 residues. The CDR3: CASSIFIGVFGRTNTGELFF. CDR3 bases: TGTGCCAGTAGTATTTTCATAGGAGTGTTTGGACGGACGAACACCGGGGAGCTGTTTTTT.

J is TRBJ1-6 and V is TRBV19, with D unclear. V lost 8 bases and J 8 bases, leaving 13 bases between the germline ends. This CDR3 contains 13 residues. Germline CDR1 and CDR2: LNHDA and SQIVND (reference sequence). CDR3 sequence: CASGSNTYSPLHF. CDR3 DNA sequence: TGTGCCAGTGGTAGCAATACCTATTCACCCCTCCACTTT.

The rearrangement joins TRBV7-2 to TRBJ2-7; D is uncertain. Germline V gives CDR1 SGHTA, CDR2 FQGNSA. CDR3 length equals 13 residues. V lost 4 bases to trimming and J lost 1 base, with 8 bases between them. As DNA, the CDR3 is TGTGCCAGCAGCTCTCAAGCATCCTACGAGCAGTACTTC. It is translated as CASSSQASYEQYF.

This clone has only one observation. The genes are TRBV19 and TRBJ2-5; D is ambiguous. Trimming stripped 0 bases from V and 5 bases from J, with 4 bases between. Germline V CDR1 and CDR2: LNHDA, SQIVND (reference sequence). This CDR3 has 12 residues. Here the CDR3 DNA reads TGTGCCAGTAGTATAGATCGGGAGACCCAGTACTTC. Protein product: CASSIDRETQYF.

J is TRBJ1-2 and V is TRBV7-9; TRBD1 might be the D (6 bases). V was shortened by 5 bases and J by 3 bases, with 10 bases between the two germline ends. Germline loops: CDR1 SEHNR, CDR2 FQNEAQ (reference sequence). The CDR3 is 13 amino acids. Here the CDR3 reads CASSPRTDYGYTF. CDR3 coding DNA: TGTGCCAGCAGCCCCCGGACAGACTATGGCTACACCTTC.

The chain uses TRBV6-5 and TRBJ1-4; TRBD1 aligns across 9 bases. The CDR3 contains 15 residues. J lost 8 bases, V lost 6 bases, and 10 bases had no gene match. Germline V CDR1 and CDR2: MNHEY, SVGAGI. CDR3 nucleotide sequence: TGTGCCAGCAGAAGACAGGGGGAAAGGGGAGAAAAACTGTTTTTT. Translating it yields CASRRQGERGEKLFF.